This T cell receptor beta chain appears in the sequencing data of a study of T-cell reconstitution after alpha-beta-depleted transplantation in children. This sample's TCRbeta library carried unique molecular identifier barcodes. In TCRdb, the PCR reads were re-called with MiXCR into one record per CDR3 protein. The sample has roughly 240,000 distinct CDR3 sequences, around 7.8% seen once; the top ten hold 5% to 8%. Study-wide points: T-cell counts and diversity were attributed mostly to newly produced T cells one year after transplant. Two months or so post-transplant, alpha-beta T cells reportedly derived from several hundred expanded graft clones. Surviving recipient cells, namely T cells and thymic progenitors, were the source of high day-60 TCRbeta diversity in some patients.

The CDR3 is 15 amino acids. The V gene end was trimmed by 3 bases and the J gene end by 0 bases; junction bases not matched to a gene: 4. Germline CDR1 is SGDLS and CDR2 is YYNGEE. In this sample, this clonotype turned up many times. Its antigen is unidentified. This clonotype was sampled from a male patient younger than 18 who had a stem cell transplant for acute lymphoblastic leukemia, so the T cells may come from the graft donor. This specimen consisted of PBMCs, mostly from graft donor cells, obtained 180 days after TCRalphabeta/CD19-depleted stem cell transplant. The rearrangement uses TRBV9 and TRBJ2-7; 9 bases are shared with TRBD1. The CDR3 loop is CASSAPGQGSYEQYF. The CDR3 nucleotides read TGTGCCAGCAGCGCCCCGGGACAGGGCTCCTACGAGCAGTACTTC.